Shown below are 27 T cell receptor beta chains from a single sample sequenced in a study of blood T cell repertoires in COVID-19. Clones were read by immunoSEQ multiplex PCR, and TCRdb kept only the in-frame ones, dropping some. The repertoire includes under 250,000 clones, roughly 86% of them detected once, and 10% to 15% sits in the top ten. Input material: peripheral blood. The receptors originated from an elderly man with acute or convalescent COVID-19.

The genes are TRBV28 and TRBJ2-3; 8 bases fit TRBD2. The CDR3 sequence is 14 residues long. Germline CDR1 and CDR2: MDHEN and SYDVKM. V dropped 5 bases and J dropped 5; count of bases not matched to a gene: 6. The CDR3 DNA reads TGTGCCAGCAGTAATCGGGAGGGGGAAGATACGCAGTATTTT. Amino acids: CASSNREGEDTQYF.

The chain recombines TRBV19 with TRBJ1-2; D remains unclear. This CDR3 has 13 amino acids. The V end was cut by 1 base, the J end by 4 bases, with 7 bases between. The germline V gene encodes CDR1 LNHDA and CDR2 SQIVND (reference sequence). The CDR3 DNA reads TGTGCCAGTAGTATAGTATTGAGCTATGGCTACACCTTC. Its translation is CASSIVLSYGYTF.

This sequence joins TRBV5-6 and TRBJ2-7; 15 bases match TRBD2. V lost 2 bases and J lost 7; bases outside the gene matches: 10. The CDR3 is made up of 17 amino acids. Germline V gene data show CDR1 as SGHDT and CDR2 as YYEEEE. The CDR3 loop is CASSFRTSGRANYEQYF. As DNA, the CDR3 is TGTGCCAGCAGCTTTCGGACTAGCGGGAGGGCCAATTATGAGCAGTACTTC.

The genes are TRBV6-1 and TRBJ1-5; D unclear. The CDR3 totals 14 residues. Germline CDR1 reads MNHNS; CDR2 reads SASEGT. The ends were cut back, 2 bases at V and 0 bases at J, with 5 bases in the middle. CDR3 nucleotide sequence: TGTGCCAGCAGTGAACTGTATAGCAATCAGCCCCAGCATTTT. Translated, it gives CASSELYSNQPQHF.

The chain combines TRBV2 with TRBJ1-3, with D unresolved. This CDR3 contains 16 residues. With 9 bases removed from V and 4 bases from J, the gap between germline ends came to 22 bases. Germline-derived CDR1 and CDR2 are SNHLY and FYNNEI. CDR3 in DNA: TGTGCCAGTTCCCTCGAATCGGGGATCAGCGGAAACACCATATATTTT. Its protein product is CASSLESGISGNTIYF.

The J gene is TRBJ2-3, the V gene TRBV9; 13 bases agree with TRBD2. With V trimmed by 0 bases and J by 6 bases, 4 bases remained unmatched. This CDR3 has 16 amino acids. Germline assignment: CDR1 SGDLS and CDR2 YYNGEE. In nucleotides, the CDR3 is TGTGCCAGCAGCGTAGGGACTAGCGGGGGAGGGGATACGCAGTATTTT. Its protein product is CASSVGTSGGGDTQYF.

V gene TRBV21-1 combines with J gene TRBJ2-2; the D call of TRBD2 is as the table states it, not checked on the DNA. TRBV21-1 is a pseudogene segment. CDR3 length equals 16 residues. The CDR3 is CASSKRRDSNTGELFF. The DNA for the CDR3 is TGTGCCAGCAGCAAACGCCGGGACTCGAACACCGGGGAGCTGTTTTTT.

The chain joins TRBV29-1 to TRBJ1-2; perhaps TRBD1 as D (5 bases). V was shortened by 5 bases and J by 7 bases, with 11 bases between the two germline ends. This CDR3 contains 11 residues. Per the germline V gene, CDR1 is SQVTM and CDR2 is ANQGSEA. This CDR3 reads CSVWGGSGYTF. Written as DNA, the CDR3 is TGCAGCGTTTGGGGGGGGTCTGGCTACACCTTC.

This clone was observed a few times. V gene TRBV11-1 combines with J gene TRBJ1-2, with D unresolved. CDR1 and CDR2 (germline): SGHAT, FQDESV (reference sequence). The CDR3 sequence is 12 residues long. V lost 3 bases and J 8 bases, leaving 10 bases between the germline ends. In nucleotides, the CDR3 is TGTGCCAGCAGCTTGGAGGGCGCGGGCTACACCTTC. This codes for CASSLEGAGYTF.

This chain uses TRBV5-4 with TRBJ1-2; no clear D gene. From germline, CDR1 is SGHNT and CDR2 YYREEE (reference sequence). The CDR3 has 15 residues. Trimming shortened V by 6 bases and J by 0 bases, and 15 bases separated the two germline ends. The chain's CDR3 is CASTPGLEANYGYTF. The CDR3 DNA reads TGTGCCAGCACCCCGGGTCTCGAAGCTAACTATGGCTACACCTTC.

V usage is TRBV6-6 and J usage is TRBJ2-1, with 7 bases identical to TRBD2. From germline, CDR1 is MNHNY and CDR2 SVGAGI (reference sequence). The CDR3 loop spans 15 amino acids. Trimming cost V 4 bases and J 7 bases; bases outside gene matches: 10. The CDR3 reads CASSFQRDLGNEQFF. CDR3 nucleotides: TGTGCCAGCAGTTTTCAGCGGGACTTAGGGAATGAGCAGTTCTTC.

CDR3 sequence: CASSVVADLGNTIYF. The DNA for the CDR3 is TGTGCCAGCAGCGTAGTAGCGGACCTCGGAAACACCATATATTTT. The chain has TRBV9 and TRBJ1-3; D remains ambiguous. V was cut by 0 bases and J by 4 bases, with 11 bases left in between. Germline lookup yields CDR1 SGDLS and CDR2 YYNGEE. The CDR3 contains 15 residues.

This clone has a handful of counts. The rearrangement uses TRBV5-1 and TRBJ1-2; D is perhaps TRBD1 (5 bases). This CDR3 has 15 residues. V was shortened by 0 bases and J by 5 bases, with 14 bases between the two germline ends. Per germline, CDR1 SGHRS and CDR2 YFSETQ. CDR3 bases: TGCGCCAGCAGCTTGGCCTGGGGGACTGATTATGGCTACACCTTC. Translating it yields CASSLAWGTDYGYTF. The full variable domain, with the rest looked up from reference TRBV5-1 and TRBJ1-2, is KAGVTQTPRYLIKTRGQQVTLSCSPISGHRSVSWYQQTPGQGLQFLFEYFSETQRNKGNFPGRFSGRQFSNSRSEMNVSTLELGDSALYLCASSLAWGTDYGYTFGSGTRLTVV.

The V gene is TRBV29-1, the J gene TRBJ2-1, with 10 bases fitting TRBD1. V trimming: 7 bases; J trimming: 2 bases; junction bases outside the gene matches: 8. Germline V CDR1 and CDR2: SQVTM, ANQGSEA. The CDR3 spans 15 residues. CDR3 protein: CSARSDRGPYNEQFF. In nucleotides, the CDR3 is TGCAGCGCAAGAAGTGACAGGGGGCCCTACAATGAGCAGTTCTTC.

J is TRBJ1-1 and V is TRBV3-1 (or the pseudogene TRBV3-2); D perhaps matches TRBD1 (6 bases). V was cut by 3 bases and J by 4 bases, with 9 bases left in between. CDR3 size: 13 residues. The germline V gene encodes CDR1 LGHDT and CDR2 YNNKEL (reference sequence). The CDR3 reads CASSQGAVTEAFF. DNA for the CDR3: TGTGCCAGCAGCCAGGGGGCGGTCACTGAAGCTTTCTTT.

This chain links TRBV4-1 with TRBJ2-7; TRBD1 aligns across 7 bases. CDR3 length: 16 amino acids. The trim removed 1 base at V and 2 bases at J, leaving 8 bases unmatched. Per the germline V gene, CDR1 is MGHRA and CDR2 is YSYEKL. CDR3: CASSQVRQGPPYEQYF. The CDR3 DNA reads TGCGCCAGCAGCCAAGTAAGACAGGGACCCCCCTACGAGCAGTACTTC.

V is TRBV6-5 and J is TRBJ1-4, with a weak D call TRBD1 (6 bases). Germline lookup yields CDR1 MNHEY and CDR2 SVGAGI. This CDR3 has 14 amino acids. Trimming stripped 5 bases from V and 11 bases from J, with 18 bases between. This CDR3 reads CASSPGHRQEKLFF. The CDR3 DNA reads as TGTGCCAGCAGTCCGGGACACAGGCAGGAGAAACTGTTTTTT.

CDR3 region: CASTRQGGNQPQHF. In nucleotides, the CDR3 is TGTGCCAGTACCCGACAGGGGGGAAATCAGCCCCAGCATTTT. V is TRBV19 and J is TRBJ1-5; 9 bases line up with TRBD1. The germline V gene encodes CDR1 LNHDA and CDR2 SQIVND (reference sequence). The CDR3 spans 14 residues. V shed 7 bases, J shed 4 bases, and the junction held 5 bases outside the gene matches.

The chain recombines TRBV4-3 with TRBJ2-1; TRBD1 agrees at 9 bases. CDR3 length: 18 amino acids. Germline CDR1 is LGHNA and CDR2 is YSLEER. J lost 7 bases, V lost 0 bases, and 13 bases had no gene match. The CDR3 DNA follows: TGCGCCAGCAGCCAAGATCGCGGGACAGGGCAAGTTGGGAATGAGCAGTTCTTC. This encodes CASSQDRGTGQVGNEQFF.

The chain employs TRBV19 and TRBJ1-1; D unclear. V was pared by 6 bases and J by 7 bases, with 6 bases between. CDR1 LNHDA and CDR2 SQIVND come from the germline V gene (reference sequence). The CDR3 consists of 10 residues. The CDR3 DNA is TGTGCCAGTAGGAGGGATGAAGCTTTCTTT. Its protein product is CASRRDEAFF.

The V and J genes are TRBV28 and TRBJ1-2, with TRBD1 matching 7 bases. Germline trimming cut 5 bases from V and 4 bases from J; bases unmatched to any gene: 7. CDR1 is MDHEN, CDR2 SYDVKM, per germline. CDR3 length: 14 amino acids. CDR3 DNA: TGTGCCAGCAGTCCCGGACAGGCCGCCTATGGCTACACCTTC. This gives the protein CASSPGQAAYGYTF.

The chain employs TRBV7-2 and TRBJ2-7, with 7 bases aligning to TRBD1. The V gene end was trimmed by 5 bases and the J gene end by 0 bases; junction bases not matched to a gene: 10. Per the germline V gene, CDR1 is SGHTA and CDR2 is FQGNSA. CDR3 length: 16 amino acids. The CDR3: CASSKDRPQRSYEQYF. The CDR3 nucleotides read TGTGCCAGCAGCAAGGACAGGCCCCAACGCTCCTACGAGCAGTACTTC.

The V gene is TRBV28, the J gene TRBJ1-4; TRBD1 agrees at 8 bases. Germline V CDR1 and CDR2: MDHEN, SYDVKM. CDR3 length: 14 amino acids. V was pared by 3 bases and J by 4 bases, with 1 base of the junction left unmatched. DNA for the CDR3: TGTGCCAGCAGTTTCGACAGGGGTAATGAAAAACTGTTTTTT. Translation: CASSFDRGNEKLFF.

V is TRBV25-1 and J is TRBJ1-4; maybe TRBD1 (6 bases). The CDR3 covers 15 residues. CDR1 is MGHDK, CDR2 SYGVNS, per germline. Trimming took 2 bases from V and 10 from J, leaving 17 bases between them. The CDR3 bases are TGTGCCAGCAGTGAAGAGGACCGACGCAGGGGAAAACTGTTTTTT. Translation gives CASSEEDRRRGKLFF.

The sample holds a few counts of this clone. This chain uses TRBV5-1 with TRBJ1-1; no clear D gene. Trimming cost V 0 bases and J 5 bases, with 14 bases left between them. Per the germline V gene, CDR1 is SGHRS and CDR2 is YFSETQ. The CDR3 extends over 15 amino acids. CDR3 protein: CASSLEALAWTEAFF. DNA of the CDR3: TGCGCCAGCAGCTTGGAAGCGCTGGCGTGGACTGAAGCTTTCTTT. Using reference TRBV5-1 and TRBJ1-1 for the parts outside the CDR3, the full variable domain is KAGVTQTPRYLIKTRGQQVTLSCSPISGHRSVSWYQQTPGQGLQFLFEYFSETQRNKGNFPGRFSGRQFSNSRSEMNVSTLELGDSALYLCASSLEALAWTEAFFGQGTRLTVV.

V and J are TRBV4-3 and TRBJ1-2, with 10 bases lining up with TRBD1. This CDR3 has 15 amino acids. Germline trimming cut 0 bases from V and 5 bases from J; bases unmatched to any gene: 3. Germline CDR1 reads LGHNA; CDR2 reads YSLEER. The CDR3 here is CASSQEADRGYGYTF. DNA of the CDR3: TGCGCCAGCAGCCAAGAGGCGGACAGGGGGTATGGCTACACCTTC.

The chain couples TRBV5-1 to TRBJ2-1; the match to TRBD2 covers 10 bases. Germline CDR1 is SGHRS and CDR2 is YFSETQ. V dropped 1 base and J dropped 4; count of bases not matched to a gene: 11. This CDR3 comprises 18 residues. The CDR3 loop reads CASSLRGPSGGYYNEQFF. The DNA of the CDR3 is TGCGCCAGCAGCTTGCGGGGGCCTAGCGGGGGCTATTACAATGAGCAGTTCTTC.